Below are 18 T cell receptor beta chains sequenced from a single sample in a study of T cell clonality in common variable immunodeficiency. TCRdb's copy holds only in-frame clones and misses some; the assay was immunoSEQ multiplex PCR. The sample gives about 47,000 clones, none seen only once, and the top ten clones hold about 0.67%. Specimen: peripheral blood mononuclear cells. The source of these receptors is a person aged 18 to 69 in good health.

This clone was counted ten times or more. Read coverage stops 3 residues before the CDR3 terminus; the germline J gene supplies the remainder. This sequence joins TRBV2 and TRBJ1-2; D gene ambiguous. The length of the CDR3 is 12 residues. Trimming removed 4 bases from V and 7 bases from J, with 10 bases in between. The germline gives CDR1 SNHLY, CDR2 FYNNEI. CDR3 residues: CASSAGGPGYTF. The DNA read from the CDR3 is TGTGCCAGCAGTGCAGGTGGGCCTGGC.

This clone was seen many times. The CDR3 extends 3 residues past the end of the read, so its final part is completed from the germline J gene. The chain links TRBV11-2 to TRBJ1-3; 10 bases are shared with TRBD1. The CDR3 is 14 residues long. V trimming: 5 bases; J trimming: 8 bases; junction bases outside the gene matches: 6. Looked up from germline, CDR1 is SGHAT and CDR2 is FQNNGV. The CDR3 protein is CASSEDRGSYTIYF. The DNA read from the CDR3 is TGTGCCAGCAGCGAGGACAGGGGGTCTTACACC.

This clone has at least ten counts. The read terminates 3 residues before the CDR3 end, so the remaining end is supplied by the germline J gene. The chain combines TRBV12-3 or TRBV12-4 with TRBJ2-3; the D gene is possibly TRBD2 (6 bases). There are 15 residues in the CDR3. V was shortened by 2 bases and J by 4 bases, with 13 bases between the two germline ends. The CDR3 bases that were read are TGTGCCAGCAGTTTAATGGGACTTGGGGCAGATACG. It is translated as CASSLMGLGADT. The full-length CDR3 reads as CASSLMGLGADTQYF.

The sample holds many counts of this clone. CDR3 residues: CASSQPGTGATYEQYF. The CDR3 bases that were read are TGTGCCAGCAGCCAACCCGGGACAGGGGCTACCTACGAG. The chain joins TRBV3-1 (or the pseudogene TRBV3-2) to TRBJ2-7, with 10 bases aligning to TRBD1. The read terminates 3 residues ahead of where the CDR3 ends, so the germline J gene completes it. The CDR3 has 16 amino acids. CDR1 and CDR2 from the germline V gene are LGHDT and YNNKEL (reference sequence). V lost 2 bases and J lost 2; bases outside the gene matches: 6.

This clone was observed at least ten times. The CDR3 goes on 3 residues after the read ends, and that part is filled in from the germline J gene. The V and J genes are TRBV6-2 or TRBV6-3 and TRBJ1-5; no firm D call. V lost 4 bases and J 0 bases, leaving 16 bases between the germline ends. This CDR3 region has 17 residues. Germline CDR1 and CDR2: MNHEY and SVGEGT. The sequenced part of the CDR3 DNA is TGTGCCAGCAGTTCTACGGCCACTAGCCTTAGCAATCAGCCC. Translated, it gives CASSSTATSLSNQP. The CDR3 as a whole reads CASSSTATSLSNQPQHF.

This clone was found many times. The read ends 3 residues before the CDR3 terminus; that terminus is restored from the germline J gene. The rearrangement uses TRBV29-1 and TRBJ2-5, with D unclear. CDR1 is SQVTM, CDR2 ANQGSEA, per germline. V was shortened by 4 bases and J by 1 base, with 10 bases between the two germline ends. This CDR3 contains 13 residues. The CDR3 protein is CSVVLPVQETQYF. Incomplete CDR3 DNA: TGCAGCGTTGTTTTGCCAGTCCAAGAGACC. Full variable domain (outside the CDR3, taken from reference TRBV29-1 and TRBJ2-5): SAVISQKPSRDICQRGTSLTIQCQVDSQVTMMFWYRQQPGQSLTLIATANQGSEATYESGFVIDKFPISRPNLTFSTLTVSNMSPEDSSIYLCSVVLPVQETQYFGPGTRLLVL.

This clone was detected many times. The read gets to within 3 residues of the CDR3 end, and the germline J gene fills in the rest. The rearrangement links TRBV4-1 to TRBJ1-6; 7 positions agree with TRBD1. The CDR3 covers 18 residues. CDR1 and CDR2 from the germline V gene are MGHRA and YSYEKL. V was pared by 1 base and J by 10 bases, with 16 bases of the junction left unmatched. The part of the CDR3 DNA that was read is TGCGCCAGCAGCCAAGCCCCGTACCGGGACAGCCCTACGTCACCC. Its translation is CASSQAPYRDSPTSP. The CDR3 as a whole reads CASSQAPYRDSPTSPLHF.

This clone was detected ten times or more. The read gets to within 3 residues of the CDR3 end, and the germline J gene fills in the rest. This chain connects TRBV5-1 to TRBJ2-3, with D tentatively TRBD1 (5 bases). There are 17 residues in the CDR3. V gave up 0 bases and J gave up 2 bases, with 16 bases separating them. Germline-derived CDR1 and CDR2 are SGHRS and YFSETQ. CDR3 sequence: CASSLDLAGWDTDTQYF. CDR3 DNA (partial): TGCGCCAGCAGCTTGGACCTGGCAGGGTGGGACACAGATACG. Drawing the rest from reference TRBV5-1 and TRBJ2-3, the complete variable domain is KAGVTQTPRYLIKTRGQQVTLSCSPISGHRSVSWYQQTPGQGLQFLFEYFSETQRNKGNFPGRFSGRQFSNSRSEMNVSTLELGDSALYLCASSLDLAGWDTDTQYFGPGTRLTVL.

This clone occurred many times. The read terminates 3 residues ahead of where the CDR3 ends, so the germline J gene completes it. The rearrangement joins TRBV5-1 to TRBJ1-4; D gene unclear. V lost 4 bases to trimming and J lost 7 bases, with 14 bases between them. Germline V lookup: CDR1 SGHRS, CDR2 YFSETQ. There are 14 residues in the CDR3. The CDR3 DNA, read in part, is TGCGCCAGCAGCCTGGAGGGTTCAGGTGAAAAA. Its protein product is CASSLEGSGEK. The CDR3 in its entirety is CASSLEGSGEKLFF.

This clone came up many times. Read coverage stops 3 residues before the CDR3 terminus; the germline J gene supplies the remainder. The V and J genes are TRBV19 and TRBJ2-5; TRBD2 might be the D (6 bases). CDR3 length equals 17 residues. The ends were cut back, 4 bases at V and 1 base at J, with 19 bases in the middle. Germline V lookup: CDR1 LNHDA, CDR2 SQIVND (reference sequence). The sequenced CDR3 bases are TGTGCCAGTAGTAAAAGACTAGAAACTAACATCCAAGAGACC. Protein: CASSKRLETNIQET. The entire CDR3 protein reads CASSKRLETNIQETQYF. Full variable domain (outside the CDR3, taken from reference TRBV19 and TRBJ2-5): DGGITQSPKYLFRKEGQNVTLSCEQNLNHDAMYWYRQDPGQGLRLIYYSQIVNDFQKGDIAEGYSVSREKKESFPLTVTSAQKNPTAFYLCASSKRLETNIQETQYFGPGTRLLVL.

At least ten counts were recorded for this clone. The CDR3 extends 3 residues past the end of the read, so its final part is completed from the germline J gene. The chain joins TRBV20-1 to TRBJ2-2, with 7 bases that match TRBD2. Per germline, CDR1 DFQATT and CDR2 SNEGSKA (reference sequence). The trim removed 6 bases at V and 2 bases at J, leaving 15 bases unmatched. This CDR3 spans 17 amino acids. CDR3 DNA (partial): TGCAGTGCGACGCCCCTCTTAAGCGGGGTCAACACCGGGGAG. Translating gives CSATPLLSGVNTGE. The full CDR3 sequence reads CSATPLLSGVNTGELFF.

This clone was counted at least ten times. From the germline J gene comes the end of the CDR3, since the read stops 3 residues before it. The V call is TRBV3-1 (or the pseudogene TRBV3-2), the J call TRBJ2-7, with 12 bases identical to TRBD2. The CDR3 runs 16 residues. V was pared by 2 bases and J by 1 base, with 3 bases of the junction left unmatched. Germline V lookup: CDR1 LGHDT, CDR2 YNNKEL (reference sequence). The CDR3 DNA, read in part, is TGTGCCAGCAGCCAACCGGGACTAGCGGGTTCCTACGAG. Protein: CASSQPGLAGSYE. From start to end, the CDR3 is CASSQPGLAGSYEQYF.

This clone was seen ten or more times. CDR3 loop: CASSLTSGTYEQYF. The covered CDR3 bases are TGTGCCAGCAGCTTAACGAGCGGAACCTACGAG. The chain employs TRBV7-9 and TRBJ2-7; D might be TRBD2 (5 bases). The read ends 3 residues early relative to the CDR3; the germline J gene fills the gap. CDR1 is SEHNR and CDR2 is FQNEAQ in the germline V gene (reference sequence). The V end was cut by 2 bases, the J end by 2 bases, with 10 bases between. The CDR3 consists of 14 residues.

This clone was counted only a few times. The same CDR3 arises from other DNA sequences in this sample as well. CDR3 bases read: TGTGCCAGCTCCCCCCCAGGGACTAGCGGGTCCATCTACGAG. This encodes CASSPPGTSGSIYE. From start to end, the CDR3 is CASSPPGTSGSIYEQYF. V usage is TRBV18 and J usage is TRBJ2-7; TRBD2 matches at 12 bases. The read stops 3 residues short of the end of the CDR3; the missing end is completed from the germline J gene. This CDR3 has 17 residues. V lost 6 bases, J lost 3 bases, and 12 bases stayed unmatched. The germline gives CDR1 KGHSH, CDR2 LQKENI.

In this sample, this clone turned up many times. The read stops 3 residues short of the end of the CDR3; the missing end is completed from the germline J gene. This chain connects TRBV10-3 to TRBJ1-5; 8 bases match TRBD1. CDR1 and CDR2 from the germline V gene are ENHRY and SYGVKD. V was pared by 2 bases and J by 5 bases, with 8 bases of the junction left unmatched. This CDR3 comprises 16 residues. The CDR3 protein is CAISERTGSNYQPQHF. CDR3 DNA, as far as it was read: TGTGCCATCAGTGAGAGGACAGGGAGTAATTATCAGCCC.

This clone appeared many times. The missing CDR3 end, 3 residues past where the read stops, is filled in from the germline J gene. The chain joins TRBV7-6 to TRBJ1-4; 7 bases line up with TRBD1. The CDR3 spans 15 residues. J was trimmed by 5 bases and V by 5 bases; bases with no gene match: 8. Germline CDR1 SGHVS, CDR2 FNYEAQ. The CDR3: CASSLRQGTNEKLFF. The sequenced CDR3 bases are TGTGCCAGCAGCCTCCGACAGGGAACAAATGAAAAA.

In this sample, this clone turned up many times. Read data end 3 residues before the CDR3 end; the end is taken from the germline J gene. This chain uses TRBV6-1 with TRBJ2-3, with 10 nucleotides matching TRBD2. V lost 4 bases to trimming and J lost 4 bases; unmatched junction nucleotides: 2. Germline V gives CDR1 MNHNS, CDR2 SASEGT. The CDR3 runs to 14 residues. Incomplete CDR3 DNA: TGTGCCAGCAGTGGAACTAGCGGGGCAGATACG. This translates into CASSGTSGADT. The entire CDR3 protein is CASSGTSGADTQYF.

In its sample, this clone was seen many times. The read finishes 3 residues shy of the CDR3 end, and the germline J gene is used to complete it. The rearrangement joins TRBV11-2 to TRBJ2-7, with 8 bases identical to TRBD1. The CDR3 sequence is 14 residues long. V lost 5 bases, J lost 1 base, and 4 bases stayed unmatched. Germline CDR1 is SGHAT and CDR2 is FQNNGV. The sequenced part of the CDR3 DNA is TGTGCCAGCAGCGCAGGGGGCCTGTCCTACGAG. It translates to CASSAGGLSYE. The whole CDR3 protein reads CASSAGGLSYEQYF.